These 6 T cell receptor beta chains originate from one sample sequenced in a study of cytomegalovirus exposure and HLA in healthy donors. PCR employed 60 Vbeta and 13 Jbeta primers. Using immunoSEQ multiplex PCR, the repertoire was profiled, and TCRdb retains in-frame clones only, with some absent. The sample contains over 150,000 clones, roughly 85% of which appear only once. The sequenced material came from PBMCs. The receptors originated from a boy under 10 years old in good health and CMV-seronegative.

The CDR3 loop is CASRLRGGRSDTQYF. CDR3 DNA: TGTGCCAGCAGGTTACGGGGGGGCAGATCAGATACGCAGTATTTT. The chain carries TRBV28 and TRBJ2-3; 8 bases agree with TRBD2. Germline values: CDR1 MDHEN, CDR2 SYDVKM. The CDR3 covers 15 residues. Trimming removed 6 bases from V and 4 bases from J; junction bases left unmatched: 9.

The V and J genes are TRBV2 and TRBJ2-7; perhaps TRBD1 as D (5 bases). The ends were cut back, 3 bases at V and 5 bases at J, with 11 bases in the middle. The CDR3 covers 13 residues. CDR1 and CDR2 from the germline V gene are SNHLY and FYNNEI. The CDR3 here is CASSELRVDEQYV. CDR3 nucleotides: TGTGCCAGCAGTGAGCTCAGGGTTGACGAGCAGTACGTC.

This clone was counted once. V is TRBV10-1 and J is TRBJ2-3, with D possibly being TRBD1 (6 bases). Between the trimmed V and J ends, which lost 2 bases and 4 bases, there was a span of 13 bases. The CDR3 has 15 residues. Germline V gives CDR1 WNHNN, CDR2 SYGVQD (reference sequence). CDR3 sequence reads: CASSERRGGADTQYF. The DNA of the CDR3 is TGCGCCAGCAGTGAGCGCAGGGGTGGCGCAGATACGCAGTATTTT.

The V and J genes are TRBV5-4 and TRBJ2-3; 8 nucleotides line up with TRBD2. The J segment lost 2 bases and the V segment lost 4 bases, leaving 18 bases of the junction unmatched. Germline loops: CDR1 SGHNT, CDR2 YYREEE (reference sequence). This CDR3 is built from 19 residues. This CDR3 is CASSPGGGGIEIYTDTQYF. The CDR3 DNA reads TGTGCCAGCAGCCCTGGTGGCGGGGGGATCGAAATCTACACAGATACGCAGTATTTT.

The genes are TRBV28 and TRBJ2-7, with D perhaps TRBD1 (5 bases). Germline CDR1 is MDHEN and CDR2 is SYDVKM. V was shortened by 7 bases and J by 4 bases, with 20 bases between the two germline ends. CDR3 size: 15 residues. The CDR3 DNA follows: TGTGCCAGCAATGTATTAGTCGGACAAAGTTACGAGCAGTACTTC. Translation gives CASNVLVGQSYEQYF.

The chain joins TRBV19 to TRBJ2-5; D not resolved. V lost 1 base and J lost 5, with 8 bases in between. CDR1 and CDR2 from the germline V gene are LNHDA and SQIVND (reference sequence). This CDR3 spans 13 amino acids. CDR3 protein: CASSIGQKETQYF. The CDR3 DNA sequence: TGTGCCAGTAGTATAGGGCAAAAGGAGACCCAGTACTTC.